The 26 T cell receptor beta chains below all came from one sample that was sequenced in a study of cytomegalovirus exposure and HLA in healthy donors. Vbeta (60) and Jbeta (13) primers were used in the PCR. This table comes from immunoSEQ multiplex PCR, and its TCRdb copy is limited to in-frame clones, with some not included. The repertoire includes some 120,000 clones, roughly 10% of them detected once, and around 5% sits in the top ten. Sequenced sample: PBMCs. The receptor source for this set is a woman aged 18-30 years in good health and CMV-seropositive.

For this clone: Mismatch with germline at one junction end may stem from a read error. Other nucleotide sequences from this sample produce the same CDR3. This rearrangement joins TRBV29-1 to TRBJ2-7, with D possibly being TRBD1 (6 bases). This CDR3 comprises 13 residues. Germline V gene data show CDR1 as SQVTM and CDR2 as ANQGSEA. The CDR3: CSVTQGITYEQYF. The CDR3 nucleotides read TGTAGCGTAACACAGGGAATAACCTACGAGCAGTACTTC.

This clone was counted a few times. The chain joins TRBV6-6 to TRBJ2-5; 7 nucleotides agree with TRBD2. With V trimmed by 6 bases and J by 3 bases, 7 bases remained unmatched. The CDR3 sequence is 14 residues long. Germline V gene data show CDR1 as MNHNY and CDR2 as SVGAGI (reference sequence). CDR3 amino acids: CASSSSSGEETQYF. In DNA form, the CDR3 reads TGTGCCAGCAGCTCCTCTAGCGGAGAAGAGACCCAGTACTTC.

This clone was seen only a few times. The chain couples TRBV11-2 to TRBJ1-2; 9 nucleotides line up with TRBD1. The CDR3 extends over 15 amino acids. The ends lost 5 bases at V and 3 bases at J; junction bases unmatched: 7. The germline gives CDR1 SGHAT, CDR2 FQNNGV. CDR3 DNA: TGTGCCAGCAGCACGACAGGGGGTTACGACTATGGCTACACCTTC. It specifies CASSTTGGYDYGYTF.

The chain employs TRBV29-1 and TRBJ1-2; D uncertain. V lost 4 bases and J 2 bases, leaving 5 bases between the germline ends. CDR3 size: 11 residues. CDR1 SQVTM and CDR2 ANQGSEA come from the germline V gene. The CDR3 coding sequence is TGCAGCGTTGGGGAGAACTATGGCTACACCTTC. This sequence encodes CSVGENYGYTF.

This chain joins TRBV10-3 and TRBJ2-3; D remains unclear. CDR3 length: 13 amino acids. V lost 0 bases, J lost 6 bases, and 7 bases lay in between. Germline CDR1 and CDR2: ENHRY and SYGVKD. CDR3 sequence reads: CAISESSVDTQYF. DNA of the CDR3: TGTGCCATCAGTGAGTCGTCTGTGGATACGCAGTATTTT.

The rearrangement uses TRBV5-6 and TRBJ2-3, with a possible D match to TRBD2 (6 bases). Germline-derived CDR1 and CDR2 are SGHDT and YYEEEE. Trimming left V 1 base short and J 0 bases short, with 6 bases between. The CDR3 has 14 amino acids. The chain's CDR3 is CASSLSGSTDTQYF. The CDR3 bases are TGTGCCAGCAGCTTGAGCGGGAGCACAGATACGCAGTATTTT.

This clone came up a few times. The chain is built from TRBV5-4 and TRBJ2-7, with 10 bases fitting TRBD1. Germline V gene sequence: CDR1 SGHNT, CDR2 YYREEE (reference sequence). This CDR3 has 14 amino acids. V lost 7 bases and J lost 4; bases outside the gene matches: 8. This chain's CDR3 is CASAAGQGFYEQYF. The CDR3 nucleotides are TGTGCCAGCGCGGCGGGACAGGGGTTTTACGAGCAGTACTTC.

As regards this clone: The junction differs from germline at one of its ends, possibly a read error. The chain carries TRBV5-4 and TRBJ2-3; either TRBD1 or TRBD2 may supply D (6 bases each). The CDR3 sequence is 15 residues long. CDR1 is SGHNT and CDR2 is YYREEE in the germline V gene (reference sequence). CDR3: CASGLGGGETDTQYF. In DNA, the CDR3 is TGTGCCAGCGGCTTGGGGGGCGGGGAGACAGATACGCAGTATTTT. Looking up the rest from reference TRBV5-4 and TRBJ2-3 gives the full variable domain: ETGVTQSPTHLIKTRGQQVTLRCSSQSGHNTVSWYQQALGQGPQFIFQYYREEENGRGNFPPRFSGLQFPNYSSELNVNALELDDSALYLCASGLGGGETDTQYFGPGTRLTVL.

A few counts support this clone. This rearrangement joins TRBV27 to TRBJ1-2; TRBD1 aligns across 7 bases. Trimming removed 6 bases from V and 8 bases from J; junction bases left unmatched: 6. The CDR3 consists of 12 residues. Germline values: CDR1 MNHEY, CDR2 SMNVEV (reference sequence). CDR3 bases: TGTGCCAGCAGGCGACAGGGTCACGGCTACACCTTC. Protein product: CASRRQGHGYTF.

A few counts support this clone. The chain combines TRBV11-1 with TRBJ2-2; 8 bases are shared with TRBD2. J gave up 7 bases and V 3 bases, and 7 bases lay outside the gene matches. In germline, CDR1 is SGHAT, CDR2 FQDESV (reference sequence). There are 15 residues in the CDR3. The CDR3 nucleotides are TGTGCCAGCAGCTTCTCGGGAGGGCCGGGCGGGGAGCTGTTTTTT. As protein: CASSFSGGPGGELFF. The variable domain in full, completed from reference TRBV11-1 and TRBJ2-2, reads EAEVAQSPRYKITEKSQAVAFWCDPISGHATLYWYRQILGQGPELLVQFQDESVVDDSQLPKDRFSAERLKGVDSTLKIQPAELGDSAMYLCASSFSGGPGGELFFGEGSRLTVL.

V and J are TRBV25-1 and TRBJ2-1; the match to TRBD2 covers 11 bases. This CDR3 spans 18 amino acids. Germline CDR1 MGHDK, CDR2 SYGVNS. J lost 1 base, V lost 5 bases, and 10 bases had no gene match. The DNA for the CDR3 is TGTGCCAGCAGTTTAACTAGCGGGAGTATAGTGTCCTACAATGAGCAGTTCTTC. This gives the protein CASSLTSGSIVSYNEQFF.

The chain recombines TRBV28 with TRBJ2-2, with 7 bases lining up with TRBD2. The V and J ends lost 6 bases and 3 bases, in that order; junction bases with no gene match: 10. This CDR3 is built from 16 residues. Germline CDR1 is MDHEN and CDR2 is SYDVKM. Here the CDR3 DNA reads TGTGCCAGCAGAGATCAGCGGGACCTCGACACCGGGGAGCTGTTTTTT. This gives the protein CASRDQRDLDTGELFF.

This chain links TRBV10-3 with TRBJ1-2, with 9 bases that match TRBD1. After removal of 8 bases from V and 5 bases from J, the junction contained 9 bases not matched to a gene. Germline V gene data show CDR1 as ENHRY and CDR2 as SYGVKD. The CDR3 length is 14 residues. This CDR3 reads CAIAQRGQGYGYTF. For the CDR3, the DNA is TGTGCCATCGCCCAAAGAGGACAGGGGTATGGCTACACCTTC.

This clone was detected only a few times. This chain connects TRBV4-2 to TRBJ1-2, with 9 nucleotides matching TRBD1. The CDR3 contains 16 residues. J gave up 7 bases and V 0 bases, and 9 bases lay outside the gene matches. CDR1 and CDR2 from the germline V gene are LGHNA and YNFKEQ. CDR3 in DNA: TGTGCCAGCAGCCAAGAAGTCGGGACAGGGACGGGTGGCTACACCTTC. Translation gives CASSQEVGTGTGGYTF.

This chain links TRBV29-1 with TRBJ1-2; D not resolved. CDR3 length: 11 amino acids. From germline, CDR1 is SQVTM and CDR2 ANQGSEA. Trimming removed 3 bases from V and 8 bases from J, with 10 bases in between. CDR3 region: CSVEVRGGYTF. The CDR3 nucleotides are TGCAGCGTTGAGGTACGGGGAGGCTACACCTTC.

This clone was found a few times. The CDR3 DNA is TGTGCCAGCAGTGTCCCGGGACAGGGCTACGAGCAGTACTTC. Its translation: CASSVPGQGYEQYF. This chain connects TRBV6-4 to TRBJ2-7; 9 bases fit TRBD1. The CDR3 is 14 residues long. The V gene end was trimmed by 4 bases and the J gene end by 3 bases; junction bases not matched to a gene: 4. Germline V gene data show CDR1 as MRHNA and CDR2 as SNTAGT.

In its sample, this clone was seen a few times. The V gene is TRBV14, the J gene TRBJ2-1; the match to TRBD2 covers 11 bases. CDR3 length equals 14 residues. Unmatched junction bases numbered 5, after V lost 4 bases and J lost 9 bases. The V gene's germline CDR1 is SGHDN and CDR2 FVKESK. The CDR3 spells CASSPLAGGLEQFF. Written as DNA, the CDR3 is TGTGCCAGCAGCCCTCTAGCGGGAGGTCTTGAGCAGTTCTTC.

This clone was seen a few times. The chain is built from TRBV4-1 and TRBJ1-4; 11 bases are a match to TRBD1. The CDR3 extends over 14 amino acids. Germline CDR1 reads MGHRA; CDR2 reads YSYEKL. Trimming cost V 3 bases and J 8 bases; bases outside gene matches: 2. This chain's CDR3 is CASSQWDRGEKLFF. DNA of the CDR3: TGCGCCAGCAGCCAGTGGGACAGGGGGGAAAAACTGTTTTTT.

The chain couples TRBV5-6 to TRBJ2-3; the match to TRBD1 covers 11 bases. The junction had 14 bases not matched to a gene; V was cut back by 4 bases and J by 1 base. This CDR3 spans 19 amino acids. Germline assignment: CDR1 SGHDT and CDR2 YYEEEE. Written as DNA, the CDR3 is TGTGCCAGCAGCAACCGGGACAGGGGGTACATGGTACGCACAGATACGCAGTATTTT. Residues: CASSNRDRGYMVRTDTQYF.

The chain employs TRBV4-2 and TRBJ1-2, with D possibly TRBD1 on 6 matching bases. Germline-derived CDR1 and CDR2 are LGHNA and YNFKEQ. CDR3 size: 17 residues. V was shortened by 5 bases and J by 8 bases, with 27 bases between the two germline ends. CDR3 sequence (DNA): TGTGCCAGCAGCTCCCGACAGGTGCTTCAAGTTACGGGAGGCTACACCTTC. Translated: CASSSRQVLQVTGGYTF.

This clone was recorded many times. This chain links TRBV28 with TRBJ2-3, with TRBD2 matching over 9 bases. Trimming cost V 4 bases and J 11 bases; bases outside gene matches: 13. Germline V gene data show CDR1 as MDHEN and CDR2 as SYDVKM. The CDR3 covers 15 residues. DNA for the CDR3: TGTGCCAGCAGTTCTTTTGCGGGAGGGGGTTTTGGGCAGTATTTT. Translating it yields CASSSFAGGGFGQYF.

This clone has more than one count but fewer than ten. The sample has other DNA sequences that encode this CDR3 too. The chain uses TRBV7-9 and TRBJ1-1; the match to TRBD1 covers 9 bases. Germline lookup yields CDR1 SEHNR and CDR2 FQNEAQ (reference sequence). Trimming took 5 bases from V and 11 from J; bases not matched to a gene: 6. This CDR3 is built from 12 residues. Written as DNA, the CDR3 is TGTGCCAGCAGCGAGACCGGACAGGGGGCTTTCTTT. It encodes CASSETGQGAFF. Supplemented by reference TRBV7-9 and TRBJ1-1, the full variable domain reads DTGVSQNPRHKITKRGQNVTFRCDPISEHNRLYWYRQTLGQGPEFLTYFQNEAQLEKSRLLSDRFSAERPKGSFSTLEIQRTEQGDSAMYLCASSETGQGAFFGQGTRLTVV.

This chain uses TRBV28 with TRBJ2-7, with D tentatively TRBD1 (6 bases). CDR1 MDHEN and CDR2 SYDVKM come from the germline V gene. The V end lost 6 bases, the J end lost 1 base, and 19 bases lay between the germline ends. The CDR3 has 16 amino acids. The CDR3 sequence: CASRASGAKKSYEQYF. In DNA, the CDR3 is TGTGCCAGCAGGGCCTCAGGGGCGAAGAAATCCTACGAGCAGTACTTC.

This clone was observed a few times. The chain has TRBV7-2 and TRBJ2-7; 11 bases agree with TRBD2. Per germline, CDR1 SGHTA and CDR2 FQGNSA. CDR3 length: 14 residues. V dropped 5 bases and J dropped 2; count of bases not matched to a gene: 2. The CDR3 reads CASSKGLAAYEQYF. The CDR3 DNA reads TGTGCCAGCAGCAAGGGACTAGCGGCCTACGAGCAGTACTTC.

In its sample, this clone was seen a few times. This chain connects TRBV27 to TRBJ1-3; unclear D gene. With 5 bases removed from V and 4 bases from J, the gap between germline ends came to 12 bases. Germline CDR1 is MNHEY and CDR2 is SMNVEV (reference sequence). The CDR3 has 14 residues. The CDR3 region has the DNA TGTGCCAGCAGTCCTGGTGGGAGGGGAAACACCATATATTTT. It encodes CASSPGGRGNTIYF.

The rearrangement uses TRBV27 and TRBJ2-3, with 11 bases matching TRBD2. Germline CDR1 MNHEY, CDR2 SMNVEV (reference sequence). V trimming: 3 bases; J trimming: 5 bases; junction bases outside the gene matches: 13. CDR3 length equals 18 residues. This CDR3 is CASSLESTSGSRLDTQYF. As DNA, the CDR3 is TGTGCCAGCAGTTTGGAGTCAACTAGCGGGAGTAGGTTAGATACGCAGTATTTT.